This T cell receptor beta chain was recorded in a study of T cells after yellow fever vaccination. Study-wide context: SMART-Seq v4 Ultra Low Input served to prepare low-cell-number fractions.

Unmatched junction bases numbered 3, after V lost 1 base and J lost 1 base. The CDR3 has 16 residues. The V gene's germline CDR1 is SEHNR and CDR2 FQNEAQ (reference sequence). Making TCR cDNA involved 5'RACE template switching, which added UMIs and a universal primer site. TCRdb independently ran MiXCR on the 5' RACE reads; one entry per CDR3 protein. The table shows roughly 74,000 distinct CDR3 sequences, with approximately 7% occurring only once. At least ten counts were recorded for this clonotype. The chain joins TRBV7-9 to TRBJ2-1; TRBD2 matches 8 bases. The material was CD8+ T cells sorted from PBMCs, obtained around 5 days after the first yellow fever vaccination. This TCR was recovered from a man younger than 30 who received the YFV17D yellow fever vaccine. CDR3 protein: CASSLVRGGSYNEQFF. CDR3 nucleotides: TGTGCCAGCAGCTTAGTACGCGGGGGGTCCTACAATGAGCAGTTCTTC.